Below are 18 T cell receptor beta chains sequenced from a single sample in a study of T-cell memory formation after mild COVID-19. Each CDR3 protein is one row after TCRdb ran MiXCR on the 5' RACE reads. The sample includes approximately 99,000 distinct CDR3 sequences, about a sixth of them seen just once. Input material: PBMCs or a T cell subset sorted from them (not recorded which). The receptors come from a man younger than 35 who had mild COVID-19 (a few samples of this study predate the infection). Cell type and time point are not known.

The chain uses TRBV19 and TRBJ1-1; weak D call: TRBD1 (6 bases). Germline assignment: CDR1 LNHDA and CDR2 SQIVND (reference sequence). The CDR3 runs 16 residues. Trimming shortened V by 5 bases and J by 1 base, and 17 bases separated the two germline ends. This CDR3 is CASSSQGHSPNTEAFF. The CDR3 DNA reads TGTGCCAGTAGTTCACAGGGCCATTCACCGAACACTGAAGCTTTCTTT.

This clonotype was recorded a few times. The chain has TRBV11-2 and TRBJ2-5; D may match TRBD1 or TRBD2 (5 bases each). The CDR3 spans 13 residues. Trimming removed 6 bases from V and 0 bases from J, with 8 bases in between. Germline values: CDR1 SGHAT, CDR2 FQNNGV. The CDR3 sequence: CASSGGHQETQYF. The CDR3 DNA follows: TGTGCCAGCAGTGGGGGACACCAAGAGACCCAGTACTTC.

The chain couples TRBV6-1 to TRBJ2-3; TRBD2 matches 9 bases. This CDR3 contains 17 residues. Germline V gene data show CDR1 as MNHNS and CDR2 as SASEGT. J was trimmed by 6 bases and V by 3 bases; bases with no gene match: 13. This chain's CDR3 is CASSEVRRGGPGDTQYF. In DNA form, the CDR3 reads TGTGCCAGCAGTGAGGTGCGGCGGGGGGGCCCTGGGGATACGCAGTATTTT.

The CDR3 spells CASSLSSPLTDTQYF. The CDR3 nucleotides read TGTGCCAGCAGCTTGAGTAGCCCGTTGACAGATACGCAGTATTTT. The V gene is TRBV7-2, the J gene TRBJ2-3; D gene unclear. The CDR3 consists of 15 residues. Trimming removed 3 bases from V and 3 bases from J, with 13 bases in between. The germline V gene has CDR1 SGHTA and CDR2 FQGNSA.

This clonotype has only a few counts. The chain combines TRBV10-3 with TRBJ2-3; D perhaps matches TRBD2 (6 bases). The CDR3 runs 13 residues. The germline V gene encodes CDR1 ENHRY and CDR2 SYGVKD. Trimming removed 7 bases from V and 4 bases from J, with 12 bases in between. CDR3 sequence: CAINPSSADTQYF. CDR3 DNA sequence: TGTGCCATCAACCCCTCTAGCGCAGATACGCAGTATTTT.

This chain uses TRBV4-1 with TRBJ2-5; D not resolved. Germline loops: CDR1 MGHRA, CDR2 YSYEKL. The CDR3 length is 14 residues. The V gene lost 2 bases and the J gene lost 3 bases, with 10 bases spanning the gap. CDR3 protein: CASSQFPAKETQYF. The CDR3 DNA follows: TGCGCCAGCAGCCAATTTCCAGCTAAAGAGACCCAGTACTTC.

This clonotype was seen just once. The V and J genes are TRBV12-3 or TRBV12-4 and TRBJ1-2; the D is unclear. The V end was cut by 8 bases, the J end by 6 bases, with 13 bases between. The length of the CDR3 is 12 residues. This CDR3 is CASSFVPHGYTF. In nucleotides, the CDR3 is TGTGCCAGCTCCTTTGTCCCCCATGGCTACACCTTC.

The chain combines TRBV3-1 with TRBJ2-3; the D is unclear. CDR1 is LGHDT, CDR2 YNNKEL, per germline (reference sequence). The CDR3 has 16 residues. Trimming removed 4 bases at V and 2 bases at J, with 16 bases between. The CDR3 sequence: CASSLLQSPATDTQYF. The CDR3 DNA reads TGTGCCAGCAGCCTGCTACAGTCACCGGCCACAGATACGCAGTATTTT.

This clonotype was observed at least ten times. The genes are TRBV4-2 and TRBJ1-2; possible D gene TRBD1, 6 bases. Germline CDR1 reads LGHNA; CDR2 reads YNFKEQ. This CDR3 comprises 15 residues. V lost 0 bases and J lost 7, with 15 bases in between. Here the CDR3 reads CASSQDWSGAVGYTF. CDR3 bases: TGTGCCAGCAGCCAAGATTGGTCGGGGGCAGTTGGCTACACCTTC.

This clonotype was found a few times. The chain uses TRBV15 and TRBJ1-5; D might be TRBD1 (6 bases). Trimming took 1 base from V and 4 from J, leaving 14 bases between them. The CDR3 contains 16 residues. Germline V gene lookup returns CDR1 LNHNV and CDR2 YYDKDF (reference sequence). The CDR3 coding sequence is TGTGCCACCAGCAGAGGAGGGGGGCTACAAAATCAGCCCCAGCATTTT. This translates into CATSRGGGLQNQPQHF.

This clonotype has a handful of counts. The chain has TRBV7-2 and TRBJ1-1; D is unclear. In germline, CDR1 is SGHTA, CDR2 FQGNSA. The length of the CDR3 is 11 residues. V lost 3 bases and J lost 3, with 2 bases in between. CDR3 sequence: CASSFDTEAFF. CDR3 nucleotides: TGTGCCAGCAGCTTTGACACTGAAGCTTTCTTT.

At least ten counts were recorded for this clonotype. This sequence joins TRBV5-1 and TRBJ1-5, with D possibly TRBD1 on 6 matching bases. CDR1 SGHRS and CDR2 YFSETQ come from the germline V gene. V lost 4 bases and J lost 6, with 11 bases in between. The CDR3 length is 13 residues. The CDR3: CASSLTGSQPQHF. CDR3 sequence (DNA): TGCGCCAGCAGCCTTACAGGGAGTCAGCCCCAGCATTTT.

This sequence joins TRBV2 and TRBJ2-1; D not certain. The ends were cut back, 6 bases at V and 0 bases at J, with 12 bases in the middle. Germline CDR1 reads SNHLY; CDR2 reads FYNNEI. This CDR3 contains 15 residues. CDR3 amino acids: CASSLQLASYNEQFF. The CDR3 nucleotides are TGTGCCAGCAGCCTGCAGCTGGCCTCCTACAATGAGCAGTTCTTC.

This clonotype came up a few times. The rearrangement links TRBV5-1 to TRBJ2-3; D unresolved. CDR1 and CDR2 (germline): SGHRS, YFSETQ. Trimming left V 0 bases short and J 1 base short, with 12 bases between. The CDR3 is 16 amino acids. CDR3 in amino acids: CASSLEGGEGTDTQYF. CDR3 in DNA: TGCGCCAGCAGCTTGGAGGGCGGAGAAGGCACAGATACGCAGTATTTT. Looking up the rest from reference TRBV5-1 and TRBJ2-3 gives the full variable domain: KAGVTQTPRYLIKTRGQQVTLSCSPISGHRSVSWYQQTPGQGLQFLFEYFSETQRNKGNFPGRFSGRQFSNSRSEMNVSTLELGDSALYLCASSLEGGEGTDTQYFGPGTRLTVL.

The chain joins TRBV4-1 to TRBJ2-3, with a possible D match to TRBD1 (6 bases). This CDR3 region has 18 residues. V shed 2 bases and J shed 2 bases, with 20 bases lying between them. The germline V gene has CDR1 MGHRA and CDR2 YSYEKL. The CDR3 loop is CASSQTRTTGFVTDTQYF. The DNA of the CDR3 is TGCGCCAGCAGCCAAACTCGTACAACAGGGTTTGTCACAGATACGCAGTATTTT.

The chain combines TRBV6-6 with TRBJ2-7; no reliable D call. CDR3 length equals 15 residues. Trimming took off 7 bases at V and 0 bases at J, with 16 bases between the two ends. Germline CDR1 reads MNHNY; CDR2 reads SVGAGI (reference sequence). CDR3 DNA sequence: TGTGCCAGCACTAAGGTCCTCTCCGACTCCTACGAGCAGTACTTC. Its translation is CASTKVLSDSYEQYF.

This chain connects TRBV5-1 to TRBJ2-3; 8 positions agree with TRBD1. J was trimmed by 5 bases and V by 4 bases; bases with no gene match: 6. The CDR3 consists of 14 residues. CDR1 SGHRS and CDR2 YFSETQ come from the germline V gene. The CDR3 reads CASSPGQGIDTQYF. The CDR3 DNA is TGCGCCAGCAGCCCCGGACAGGGAATAGATACGCAGTATTTT.

The chain joins TRBV7-2 to TRBJ2-3; TRBD1 is a possible D gene (6 bases). The V end lost 6 bases, the J end lost 2 bases, and 12 bases lay between the germline ends. The germline gives CDR1 SGHTA, CDR2 FQGNSA. The CDR3 contains 14 residues. The CDR3 DNA reads TGTGCCAGCAGTTCTTGGGGGCCCACAGATACGCAGTATTTT. Translated: CASSSWGPTDTQYF.